The source of this T cell receptor beta chain is a study of T-cell reconstitution after alpha-beta-depleted transplantation in children. Unique molecular identifiers were used to barcode this TCRbeta library. TCRdb fed the PCR reads into MiXCR, producing one record per CDR3 protein. The repertoire holds about 610,000 distinct CDR3 sequences, with about 10% as singletons. The sequence was collected from a human donor who donated a stem cell graft to a child with acute myeloid leukemia. Source: PBMCs from the stem cell graft donor, taken from the stem cell graft.

For the CDR3, the DNA is TGTGCCAGCAGTTTTTCCTCGGACAGGGTAAATCAGCCCCAGCATTTT. As protein: CASSFSSDRVNQPQHF. This chain joins TRBV27 and TRBJ1-5; TRBD1 matches 8 bases. Trimming at V came to 3 bases and at J to 4 bases, leaving 8 bases not matched to a gene. Germline-derived CDR1 and CDR2 are MNHEY and SMNVEV (reference sequence). The CDR3 runs 16 residues.